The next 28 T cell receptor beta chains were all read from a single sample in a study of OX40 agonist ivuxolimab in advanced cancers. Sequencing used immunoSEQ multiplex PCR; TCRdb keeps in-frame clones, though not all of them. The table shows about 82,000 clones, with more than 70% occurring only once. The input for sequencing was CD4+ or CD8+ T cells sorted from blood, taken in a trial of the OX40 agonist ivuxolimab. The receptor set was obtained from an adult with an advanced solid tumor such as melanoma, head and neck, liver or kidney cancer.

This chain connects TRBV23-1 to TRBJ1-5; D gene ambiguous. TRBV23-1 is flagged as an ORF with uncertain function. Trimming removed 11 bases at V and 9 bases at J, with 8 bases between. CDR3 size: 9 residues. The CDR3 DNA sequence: TGCGCCCGACGGGGGCCCCAGCATTTT. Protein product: CARRGPQHF.

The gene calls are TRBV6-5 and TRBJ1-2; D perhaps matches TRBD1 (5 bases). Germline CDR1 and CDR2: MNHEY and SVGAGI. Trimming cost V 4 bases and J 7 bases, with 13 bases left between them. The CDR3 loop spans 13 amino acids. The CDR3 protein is CASSSRGMSGYTF. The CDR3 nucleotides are TGTGCCAGCAGTTCGCGGGGGATGAGTGGCTACACCTTC.

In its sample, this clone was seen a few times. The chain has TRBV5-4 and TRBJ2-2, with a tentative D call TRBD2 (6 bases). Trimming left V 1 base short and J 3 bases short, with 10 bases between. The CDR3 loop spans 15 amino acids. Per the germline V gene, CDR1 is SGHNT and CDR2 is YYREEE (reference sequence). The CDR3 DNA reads TGTGCCAGCAGCTTGACTAGCAAGGACACCGGGGAGCTGTTTTTT. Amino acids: CASSLTSKDTGELFF.

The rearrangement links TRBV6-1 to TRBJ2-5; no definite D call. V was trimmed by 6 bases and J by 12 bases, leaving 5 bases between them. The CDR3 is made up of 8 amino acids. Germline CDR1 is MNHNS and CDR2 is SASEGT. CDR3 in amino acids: CASRREYF. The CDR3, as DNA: TGTGCCAGCAGGAGAGAGTACTTC.

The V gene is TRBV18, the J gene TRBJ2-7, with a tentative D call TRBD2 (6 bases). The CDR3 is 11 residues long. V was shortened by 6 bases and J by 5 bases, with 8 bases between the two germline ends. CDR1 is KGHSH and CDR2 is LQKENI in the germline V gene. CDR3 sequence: CASSRDDEQYF. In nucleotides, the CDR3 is TGTGCCAGCTCGCGGGACGACGAGCAGTACTTC.

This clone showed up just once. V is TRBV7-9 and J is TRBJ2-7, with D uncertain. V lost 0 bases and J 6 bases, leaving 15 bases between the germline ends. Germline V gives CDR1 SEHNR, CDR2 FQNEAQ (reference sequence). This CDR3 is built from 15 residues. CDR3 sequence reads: CASSLAGRASGEQYF. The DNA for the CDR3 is TGTGCCAGCAGCTTAGCAGGGCGAGCCTCGGGCGAGCAGTACTTC.

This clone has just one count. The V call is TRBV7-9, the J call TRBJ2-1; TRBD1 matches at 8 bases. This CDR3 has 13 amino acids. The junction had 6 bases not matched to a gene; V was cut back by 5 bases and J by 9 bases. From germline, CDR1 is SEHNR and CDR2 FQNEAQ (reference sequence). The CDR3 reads CASSDRQGTEQFF. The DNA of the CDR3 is TGTGCCAGCAGCGATAGACAGGGGACTGAGCAGTTCTTC.

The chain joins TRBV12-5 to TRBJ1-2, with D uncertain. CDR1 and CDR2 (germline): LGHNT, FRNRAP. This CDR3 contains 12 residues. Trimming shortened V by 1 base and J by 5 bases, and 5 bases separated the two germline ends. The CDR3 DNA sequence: TGTGCTAGTGGTTTGGCCAGGTATGGCTACACCTTC. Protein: CASGLARYGYTF. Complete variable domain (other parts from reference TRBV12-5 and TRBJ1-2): DARVTQTPRHKVTEMGQEVTMRCQPILGHNTVFWYRQTMMQGLELLAYFRNRAPLDDSGMPKDRFSAEMPDATLATLKIQPSEPRDSAVYFCASGLARYGYTFGSGTRLTVV.

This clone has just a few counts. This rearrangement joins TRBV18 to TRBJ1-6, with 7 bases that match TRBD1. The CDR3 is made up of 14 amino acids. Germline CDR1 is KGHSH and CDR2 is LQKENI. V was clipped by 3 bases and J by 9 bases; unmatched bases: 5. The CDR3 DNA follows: TGTGCCAGCTCACCTCAGGGGGAGGGTTCACCCCTCCACTTT. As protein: CASSPQGEGSPLHF.

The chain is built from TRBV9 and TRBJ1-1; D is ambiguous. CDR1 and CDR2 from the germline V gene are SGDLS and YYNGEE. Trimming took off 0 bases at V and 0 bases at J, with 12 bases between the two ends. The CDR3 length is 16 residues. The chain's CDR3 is CASSVVSRRVNTEAFF. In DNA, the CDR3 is TGTGCCAGCAGCGTAGTGTCTCGGAGGGTGAACACTGAAGCTTTCTTT.

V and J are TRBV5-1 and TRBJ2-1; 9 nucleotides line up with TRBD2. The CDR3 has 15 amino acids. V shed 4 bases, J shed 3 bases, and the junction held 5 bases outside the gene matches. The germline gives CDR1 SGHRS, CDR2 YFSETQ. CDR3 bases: TGCGCCAGCAGCGTGGGACTAGCTGACTACAATGAGCAGTTCTTC. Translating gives CASSVGLADYNEQFF. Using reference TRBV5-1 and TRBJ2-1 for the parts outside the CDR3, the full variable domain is KAGVTQTPRYLIKTRGQQVTLSCSPISGHRSVSWYQQTPGQGLQFLFEYFSETQRNKGNFPGRFSGRQFSNSRSEMNVSTLELGDSALYLCASSVGLADYNEQFFGPGTRLTVL.

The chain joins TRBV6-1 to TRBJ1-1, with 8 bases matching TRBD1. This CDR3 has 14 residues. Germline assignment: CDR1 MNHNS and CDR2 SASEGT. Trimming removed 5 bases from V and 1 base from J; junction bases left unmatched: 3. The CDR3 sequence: CASSWTGTNTEAFF. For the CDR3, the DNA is TGTGCCAGCAGTTGGACAGGGACGAACACTGAAGCTTTCTTT.

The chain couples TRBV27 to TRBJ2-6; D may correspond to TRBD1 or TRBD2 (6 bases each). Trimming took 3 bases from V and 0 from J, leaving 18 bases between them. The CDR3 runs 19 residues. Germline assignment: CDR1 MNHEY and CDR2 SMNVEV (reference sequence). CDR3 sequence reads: CASSFGMGGGRSGANVLTF. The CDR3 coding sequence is TGTGCCAGCAGTTTTGGTATGGGGGGCGGGCGCTCTGGGGCCAACGTCCTGACTTTC.

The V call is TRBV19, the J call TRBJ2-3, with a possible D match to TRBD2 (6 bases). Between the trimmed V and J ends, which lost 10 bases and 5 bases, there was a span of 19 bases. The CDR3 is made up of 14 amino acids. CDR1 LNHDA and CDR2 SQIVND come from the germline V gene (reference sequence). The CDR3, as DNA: TGTGCCACCAACTACGGGACTCCTAAAGATACGCAGTATTTT. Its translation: CATNYGTPKDTQYF.

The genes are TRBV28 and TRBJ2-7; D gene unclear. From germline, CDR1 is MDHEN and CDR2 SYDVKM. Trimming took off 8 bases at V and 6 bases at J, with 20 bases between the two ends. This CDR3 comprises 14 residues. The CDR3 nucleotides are TGTGCCAGCCAATGGCAGCCTATATCGGGCGAGCAGTACGTC. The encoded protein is CASQWQPISGEQYV.

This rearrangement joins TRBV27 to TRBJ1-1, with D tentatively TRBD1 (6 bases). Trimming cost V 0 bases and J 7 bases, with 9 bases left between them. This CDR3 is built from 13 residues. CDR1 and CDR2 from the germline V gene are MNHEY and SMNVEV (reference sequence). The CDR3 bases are TGTGCCAGCAGTTTATCGGGGGGCGGTGAAGCTTTCTTT. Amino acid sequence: CASSLSGGGEAFF.

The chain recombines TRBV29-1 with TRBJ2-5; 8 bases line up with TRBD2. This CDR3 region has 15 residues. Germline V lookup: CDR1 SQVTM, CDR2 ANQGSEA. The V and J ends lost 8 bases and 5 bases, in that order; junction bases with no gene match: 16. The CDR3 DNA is TGCAGCTCTGCGGGGGGTGAAGGTCCGCGTGAGACCCAGTACTTC. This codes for CSSAGGEGPRETQYF.

The CDR3 DNA is TGTGCCAGCAGCCAGGGGCCTCCAGATACGCAGTATTTT. The encoded protein is CASSQGPPDTQYF. The rearrangement uses TRBV4-2 and TRBJ2-3, with D tentatively TRBD1 (5 bases). Germline V gene sequence: CDR1 LGHNA, CDR2 YNFKEQ. Trimming left V 3 bases short and J 4 bases short, with 8 bases between. The CDR3 sequence is 13 residues long.

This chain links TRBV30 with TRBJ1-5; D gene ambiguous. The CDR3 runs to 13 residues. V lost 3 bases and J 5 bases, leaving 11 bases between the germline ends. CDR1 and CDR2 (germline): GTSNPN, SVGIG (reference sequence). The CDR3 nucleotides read TGTGCCTGGAGCCTTGGGCCTGATCAGCCCCAGCATTTT. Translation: CAWSLGPDQPQHF.

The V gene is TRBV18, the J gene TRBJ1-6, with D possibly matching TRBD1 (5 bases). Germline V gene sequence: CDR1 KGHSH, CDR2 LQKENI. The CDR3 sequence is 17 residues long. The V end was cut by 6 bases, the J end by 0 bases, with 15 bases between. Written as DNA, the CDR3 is TGTGCCAGCTCCCTCAGGGAGGGAACCTCCTATAATTCACCCCTCCACTTT. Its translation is CASSLREGTSYNSPLHF.

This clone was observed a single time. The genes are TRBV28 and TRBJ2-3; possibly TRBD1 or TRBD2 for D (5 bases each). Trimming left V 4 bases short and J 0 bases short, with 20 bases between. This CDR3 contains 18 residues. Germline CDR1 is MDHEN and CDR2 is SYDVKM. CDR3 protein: CASSSAESGWGSTDTQYF. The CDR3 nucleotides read TGTGCCAGCAGTTCCGCTGAGTCGGGGTGGGGGAGCACAGATACGCAGTATTTT.

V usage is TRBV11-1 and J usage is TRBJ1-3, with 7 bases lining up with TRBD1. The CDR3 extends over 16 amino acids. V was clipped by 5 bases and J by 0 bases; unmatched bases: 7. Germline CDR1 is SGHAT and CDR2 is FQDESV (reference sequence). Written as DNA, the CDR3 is TGTGCCAGCAGCCCCGGACAGGCTAACTCTGGAAACACCATATATTTT. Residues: CASSPGQANSGNTIYF.

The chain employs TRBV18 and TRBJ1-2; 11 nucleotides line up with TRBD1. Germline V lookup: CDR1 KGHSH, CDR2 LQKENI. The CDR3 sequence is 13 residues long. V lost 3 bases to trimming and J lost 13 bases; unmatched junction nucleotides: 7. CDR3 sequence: CASSPGQGEASTF. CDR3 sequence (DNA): TGTGCCAGCTCACCGGGACAGGGGGAAGCCTCCACCTTC.

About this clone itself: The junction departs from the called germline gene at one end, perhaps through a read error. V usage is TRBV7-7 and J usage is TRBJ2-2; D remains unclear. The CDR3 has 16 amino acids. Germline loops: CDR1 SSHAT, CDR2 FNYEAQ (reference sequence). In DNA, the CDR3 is TGTGCTAGCAGCCCTAGGTCTGGGGTGGCCACCGGGGAGCTGTTTTTT. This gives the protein CASSPRSGVATGELFF.

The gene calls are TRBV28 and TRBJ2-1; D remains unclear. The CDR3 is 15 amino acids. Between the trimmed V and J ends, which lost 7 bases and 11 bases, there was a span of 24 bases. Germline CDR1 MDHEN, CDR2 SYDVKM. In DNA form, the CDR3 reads TGTGCCAGCACCCCCAGTGGGGTTGGCGCTCGGAAGCAGTTCTTC. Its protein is CASTPSGVGARKQFF.

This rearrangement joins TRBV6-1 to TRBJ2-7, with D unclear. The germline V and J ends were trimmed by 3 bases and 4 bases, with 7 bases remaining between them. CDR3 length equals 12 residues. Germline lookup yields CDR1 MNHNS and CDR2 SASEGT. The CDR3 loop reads CASSEIGYEQYV. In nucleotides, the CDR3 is TGTGCCAGCAGTGAGATTGGTTACGAGCAGTACGTC.

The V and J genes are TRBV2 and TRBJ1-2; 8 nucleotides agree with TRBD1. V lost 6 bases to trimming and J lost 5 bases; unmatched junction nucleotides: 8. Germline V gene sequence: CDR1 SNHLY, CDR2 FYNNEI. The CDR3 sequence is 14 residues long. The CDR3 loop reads CASRETGEGYGYTF. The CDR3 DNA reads TGTGCCAGCAGAGAGACAGGGGAGGGGTATGGCTACACCTTC.

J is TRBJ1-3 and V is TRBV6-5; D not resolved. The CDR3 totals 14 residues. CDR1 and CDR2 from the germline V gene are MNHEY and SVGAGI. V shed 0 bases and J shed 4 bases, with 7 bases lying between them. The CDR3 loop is CASSYSQGGNTIYF. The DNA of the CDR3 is TGTGCCAGCAGTTACTCGCAAGGAGGAAACACCATATATTTT.